These 21 T cell receptor beta chains originate from one sample sequenced in a study of T-cell reconstitution after alpha-beta-depleted transplantation in children. Construction of the TCRbeta library involved unique molecular identifiers. Using its own MiXCR run on the PCR reads, TCRdb lists one record per CDR3 protein. The sample shows roughly 610,000 distinct CDR3 sequences, roughly a tenth of them seen only once. The specimen comprised PBMCs from the stem cell graft donor, sampled from the stem cell graft. These receptors were taken from a human donor who donated a stem cell graft to a child with acute myeloid leukemia.

This clonotype was picked up many times. The rearrangement links TRBV9 to TRBJ2-2; D gene unclear. Germline V gives CDR1 SGDLS, CDR2 YYNGEE. Trimming removed 9 bases at V and 0 bases at J, with 12 bases between. This CDR3 region has 14 residues. For the CDR3, the DNA is TGTGCCACCAGGCGGACGGCGAACACCGGGGAGCTGTTTTTT. Translation gives CATRRTANTGELFF.

The V gene is TRBV6-2 or TRBV6-3, the J gene TRBJ2-4; weak D call: TRBD2 (6 bases). The CDR3 is 16 residues long. CDR1 MNHEY and CDR2 SVGEGT come from the germline V gene. Trimming pared 7 bases from V and 0 bases from J, leaving 16 bases between. The CDR3 spells CASKWGDPIAKNIQYF. CDR3 DNA: TGTGCCAGCAAGTGGGGGGATCCAATAGCCAAAAACATTCAGTACTTC.

This chain joins TRBV5-8 and TRBJ2-7; possibly TRBD2 for D (5 bases). Germline CDR1 reads SGHTS; CDR2 reads YDEGEE. The CDR3 sequence is 14 residues long. V was cut by 4 bases and J by 4 bases, with 15 bases left in between. CDR3 loop: CASSLAVRGYEQYF. CDR3 nucleotides: TGTGCCAGCAGCCTGGCGGTACGAGGGTACGAGCAGTACTTC.

This clonotype was seen at least ten times. This chain uses TRBV20-1 with TRBJ1-5; D may be TRBD1 (5 bases). The CDR3 is 14 residues long. Looked up from germline, CDR1 is DFQATT and CDR2 is SNEGSKA (reference sequence). The germline V and J ends were trimmed by 3 bases and 3 bases, with 12 bases remaining between them. CDR3 protein: CSASRRVNNQPQHF. The CDR3 nucleotides are TGCAGTGCTAGCCGCAGGGTTAACAATCAGCCCCAGCATTTT.

This chain links TRBV29-1 with TRBJ2-5; 7 nucleotides align to TRBD2. Germline trimming cut 5 bases from V and 5 bases from J; bases unmatched to any gene: 5. Germline V gives CDR1 SQVTM, CDR2 ANQGSEA. The CDR3 covers 12 residues. The CDR3 region is CSVLGGGETQYF. The DNA of the CDR3 is TGCAGCGTTTTGGGGGGAGGGGAGACCCAGTACTTC.

This clonotype was detected ten times or more. V usage is TRBV10-3 and J usage is TRBJ2-3, with 8 bases fitting TRBD1. The CDR3 contains 14 residues. Germline lookup yields CDR1 ENHRY and CDR2 SYGVKD. V was clipped by 6 bases and J by 3 bases; unmatched bases: 5. CDR3 bases: TGTGCCATCAGGGATACAGGGGGTACAGATACGCAGTATTTT. It translates to CAIRDTGGTDTQYF.

The chain recombines TRBV28 with TRBJ2-7; 7 bases map to TRBD1. CDR1 and CDR2 (germline): MDHEN, SYDVKM. V was pared by 6 bases and J by 3 bases, with 11 bases of the junction left unmatched. The CDR3 runs 15 residues. The CDR3 DNA is TGTGCCAGCAGCCTAAAAGGGACAGACTTCTACGAGCAGTACTTC. It translates to CASSLKGTDFYEQYF.

This clonotype has at least ten counts. The chain joins TRBV4-3 to TRBJ1-1; D unresolved. This CDR3 region has 15 residues. Germline assignment: CDR1 LGHNA and CDR2 YSLEER. V lost 0 bases and J 4 bases, leaving 12 bases between the germline ends. Written as DNA, the CDR3 is TGCGCCAGCAGCCAAGATAGAGGGCTTGGCACTGAAGCTTTCTTT. Translated: CASSQDRGLGTEAFF.

In this sample, this clonotype turned up many times. V and J are TRBV29-1 and TRBJ2-7; 8 nucleotides match TRBD1. After removal of 2 bases from V and 5 bases from J, the junction contained 8 bases not matched to a gene. The CDR3 loop spans 14 amino acids. Germline CDR1 and CDR2: SQVTM and ANQGSEA. The CDR3 bases are TGCAGCGTTGAATCCGCAGGGGGCCGGCACGAGCAGTACTTC. Residues: CSVESAGGRHEQYF.

Many counts were recorded for this clonotype. The genes are TRBV10-3 and TRBJ1-2; no clear D. The CDR3 loop spans 14 amino acids. Germline lookup yields CDR1 ENHRY and CDR2 SYGVKD. V was clipped by 10 bases and J by 3 bases, with 18 bases between them. CDR3 in amino acids: CATLRDPTDYGYTF. CDR3 nucleotides: TGTGCCACCTTAAGGGATCCTACGGACTATGGCTACACCTTC.

V gene TRBV28 combines with J gene TRBJ1-1; the D is unclear. Per the germline V gene, CDR1 is MDHEN and CDR2 is SYDVKM. Trimming stripped 2 bases from V and 3 bases from J, with 10 bases between. The CDR3 runs 14 residues. CDR3: CASSLSRRDTEAFF. CDR3 coding DNA: TGTGCCAGCAGTTTAAGTAGACGGGACACTGAAGCTTTCTTT.

This clonotype has more than one count but fewer than ten. The chain recombines TRBV15 with TRBJ2-1; D is unresolved. Trimming removed 0 bases at V and 9 bases at J, with 12 bases between. The CDR3 runs to 14 residues. The germline gives CDR1 LNHNV, CDR2 YYDKDF (reference sequence). This CDR3 reads CATSRDNSRSEQFF. CDR3 nucleotide sequence: TGTGCCACCAGCAGAGATAATTCGAGATCTGAGCAGTTCTTC. The full variable domain, completed using reference TRBV15 and TRBJ2-1, is DAMVIQNPRYQVTQFGKPVTLSCSQTLNHNVMYWYQQKSSQAPKLLFHYYDKDFNNEADTPDNFQSRRPNTSFCFLDIRSPGLGDTAMYLCATSRDNSRSEQFFGPGTRLTVL.

This clonotype was seen only a few times. The V call is TRBV2, the J call TRBJ2-2, with TRBD1 matching 10 bases. V trimming: 6 bases; J trimming: 3 bases; junction bases outside the gene matches: 4. Germline values: CDR1 SNHLY, CDR2 FYNNEI. This CDR3 spans 15 amino acids. The CDR3 bases are TGTGCCAGCAGACCTGGACAGGGGGACACCGGGGAGCTGTTTTTT. Its translation: CASRPGQGDTGELFF.

This clonotype has only a few counts. This rearrangement joins TRBV2 to TRBJ1-1, with 7 bases matching TRBD1. CDR3 size: 15 residues. Losses at the gene ends were 7 bases for V and 0 bases for J; bases not matched to a gene: 8. Germline V lookup: CDR1 SNHLY, CDR2 FYNNEI. This chain's CDR3 is CASTSDRAMNTEAFF. DNA for the CDR3: TGTGCCAGCACCTCAGACAGGGCCATGAACACTGAAGCTTTCTTT.

DNA of the CDR3: TGTGCCAGCAGCGTAGCACCAGCGGGAGATGAGCAGTTCTTC. Amino acids: CASSVAPAGDEQFF. This chain links TRBV9 with TRBJ2-1; TRBD2 aligns across 8 bases. Germline trimming cut 0 bases from V and 8 bases from J; bases unmatched to any gene: 4. Germline V lookup: CDR1 SGDLS, CDR2 YYNGEE. This CDR3 has 14 amino acids. Full variable domain (remainder filled in from reference TRBV9 and TRBJ2-1): DSGVTQTPKHLITATGQRVTLRCSPRSGDLSVYWYQQSLDQGLQFLIQYYNGEERAKGNILERFSAQQFPDLHSELNLSSLELGDSALYFCASSVAPAGDEQFFGPGTRLTVL.

This clonotype occurred a few times. The V gene is TRBV20-1, the J gene TRBJ2-3; tentative D call: TRBD2 (5 bases). The CDR3 sequence is 16 residues long. Trimming stripped 3 bases from V and 2 bases from J, with 18 bases between. CDR1 DFQATT and CDR2 SNEGSKA come from the germline V gene (reference sequence). The CDR3 reads CSASRGPSITTDTQYF. The DNA of the CDR3 is TGCAGTGCTAGTAGAGGGCCCAGCATTACCACAGATACGCAGTATTTT.

This clonotype showed up just a few times. The chain recombines TRBV5-6 with TRBJ2-3; weak D call: TRBD2 (5 bases). This CDR3 is 15 amino acids long. Germline V gives CDR1 SGHDT, CDR2 YYEEEE. Trimming shortened V by 4 bases and J by 2 bases, and 14 bases separated the two germline ends. CDR3 in DNA: TGTGCCAGCAGCCCCCTCGGGAAAGACACAGATACGCAGTATTTT. As protein: CASSPLGKDTDTQYF.

CDR3 sequence reads: CASSLRSGGNTEAFF. The DNA of the CDR3 is TGTGCCAGCAGCTTACGAAGTGGGGGGAACACTGAAGCTTTCTTT. J is TRBJ1-1 and V is TRBV7-8; weak D call: TRBD1 (5 bases). This CDR3 region has 15 residues. V shed 2 bases and J shed 1 base, with 11 bases lying between them. Germline CDR1 SGHVS, CDR2 FQNEAQ.

This clonotype has a handful of counts. V and J are TRBV24-1 and TRBJ2-2; the match to TRBD1 covers 9 bases. This CDR3 is built from 15 residues. Losses at the gene ends were 7 bases for V and 6 bases for J; bases not matched to a gene: 8. Germline-derived CDR1 and CDR2 are KGHDR and SFDVKD. CDR3 sequence: CATRDGQGSSGELFF. The DNA for the CDR3 is TGTGCCACCAGAGATGGACAGGGGAGTTCCGGGGAGCTGTTTTTT.

This clonotype was observed at least ten times. V is TRBV20-1 and J is TRBJ1-6; 7 bases match TRBD1. Looked up from germline, CDR1 is DFQATT and CDR2 is SNEGSKA (reference sequence). The CDR3 covers 14 residues. Unmatched junction bases numbered 10, after V lost 6 bases and J lost 8 bases. CDR3: CSAEPGQFDSPLHF. The CDR3 DNA reads as TGCAGTGCGGAACCGGGACAGTTTGATTCACCCCTCCACTTT.

Ten or more counts support this clonotype. V usage is TRBV12-3 or TRBV12-4 and J usage is TRBJ2-7; TRBD1 matches 7 bases. V lost 5 bases and J lost 9; bases outside the gene matches: 13. This CDR3 is 14 amino acids long. CDR3 sequence reads: CASSTSNRGGRQYF. The CDR3 nucleotides read TGTGCCAGCAGTACGTCCAACAGGGGTGGCAGGCAGTACTTC.